The 15 T cell receptor beta chains listed next were all sequenced from one sample in a study of blood T cells in healthy people across ages. A second PCR of roughly 7 to 11 cycles used a sample-barcoded 5' primer and a J-beta primer mix. TCRdb fed the 5' RACE reads into MiXCR, producing one record per CDR3 protein. The sample records 1,800,000 or so distinct CDR3 sequences, approximately 39% being singletons. Sequencing was carried out using blood. Every receptor here comes from a human donor in good health.

This clonotype was seen more than once but under ten times. The V call is TRBV5-4, the J call TRBJ1-2; tentative D call: TRBD1 (6 bases). CDR1 SGHNT and CDR2 YYREEE come from the germline V gene (reference sequence). The V and J ends lost 4 bases and 4 bases respectively, with 20 bases between them. The CDR3 is made up of 16 amino acids. The CDR3 protein is CASSPGTPLSPYGYTF. DNA for the CDR3: TGTGCCAGCAGCCCCGGGACACCATTATCTCCCTATGGCTACACCTTC.

Concerning this clonotype itself: At one boundary the junction diverges from the germline segment, which might be a read error. The rearrangement joins TRBV6-1 to TRBJ2-3; 7 bases agree with TRBD2. The CDR3 contains 17 residues. Per the germline V gene, CDR1 is MNHNS and CDR2 is SASEGT. This chain's CDR3 is CASSEEVGGESTDTQYF. The DNA for the CDR3 is TGTGCCAGTAGTGAAGAGGTTGGGGGGGAGTCCACAGATACGCAGTATTTT.

The table lists this clonotype with a count of one. In nucleotides, the CDR3 is TGTGCCAGTAAAGGTTTTCTCGGGACAGGGGGCGATCTCACTGAAGCTTTCTTT. This gives the protein CASKGFLGTGGDLTEAFF. V gene TRBV19 combines with J gene TRBJ1-1, with 12 bases fitting TRBD1. The V and J ends lost 7 bases and 4 bases, in that order; junction bases with no gene match: 16. Germline CDR1 is LNHDA and CDR2 is SQIVND (reference sequence). This CDR3 comprises 18 residues.

This rearrangement joins TRBV29-1 to TRBJ2-1; the D gene is possibly TRBD2 (6 bases). Germline V gene sequence: CDR1 SQVTM, CDR2 ANQGSEA. V was clipped by 0 bases and J by 0 bases, with 12 bases between them. The CDR3 extends over 16 amino acids. The DNA of the CDR3 is TGCAGCGTTGAAGAGGGCCTAGCGAGCTCCTACAATGAGCAGTTCTTC. Protein: CSVEEGLASSYNEQFF.

The J gene is TRBJ2-7, the V gene TRBV20-1; 7 bases match TRBD2. The J segment lost 6 bases and the V segment lost 1 base, leaving 15 bases of the junction unmatched. There are 16 residues in the CDR3. Germline CDR1 is DFQATT and CDR2 is SNEGSKA (reference sequence). The CDR3 DNA is TGCAGTGCTAGAGCCTATGGGGGGGAACTAGCGACCGAGCAGTACTTC. Translated, it gives CSARAYGGELATEQYF.

This clonotype was seen only a few times. The gene calls are TRBV6-2 or TRBV6-3 and TRBJ2-7; TRBD2 aligns across 10 bases. Germline lookup yields CDR1 MNHEY and CDR2 SVGEGT. The CDR3 runs 15 residues. The V segment lost 6 bases and the J segment 3 bases; nucleotides outside the gene matches: 8. The CDR3 loop is CASRYPTSGDYEQYF. As DNA, the CDR3 is TGTGCCAGCAGGTACCCTACTAGCGGGGACTACGAGCAGTACTTC.

This clonotype occurred many times. The chain links TRBV11-1 to TRBJ2-5; D gene ambiguous. The V gene's germline CDR1 is SGHAT and CDR2 FQDESV (reference sequence). The ends were cut back, 1 base at V and 1 base at J, with 7 bases in the middle. The CDR3 runs 14 residues. In DNA, the CDR3 is TGTGCCAGCAGCTTAGTGTGGTCCCAAGAGACCCAGTACTTC. This gives the protein CASSLVWSQETQYF. The full variable domain, rest sourced from reference TRBV11-1 and TRBJ2-5, is EAEVAQSPRYKITEKSQAVAFWCDPISGHATLYWYRQILGQGPELLVQFQDESVVDDSQLPKDRFSAERLKGVDSTLKIQPAELGDSAMYLCASSLVWSQETQYFGPGTRLLVL.

A single count supports this clonotype. V and J are TRBV6-6 and TRBJ1-6; no reliable D call. Germline assignment: CDR1 MNHNY and CDR2 SVGAGI (reference sequence). This CDR3 has 15 amino acids. Trimming cost V 6 bases and J 2 bases, with 11 bases left between them. The CDR3 reads CASREGITYNSPLHF. In nucleotides, the CDR3 is TGTGCCAGCAGAGAAGGGATCACCTATAATTCACCCCTCCACTTT.

CDR3 DNA sequence: TGTGCCAGCAGCTTTTCAGGGCGTGAAGCTTTCTTT. It yields the protein CASSFSGREAFF. The chain uses TRBV7-2 and TRBJ1-1, with D possibly TRBD1 on 5 matching bases. CDR3 size: 12 residues. Trimming shortened V by 3 bases and J by 7 bases, and 9 bases separated the two germline ends. The germline V gene has CDR1 SGHTA and CDR2 FQGNSA.

This chain joins TRBV9 and TRBJ2-5; weak D call: TRBD1 (6 bases). V lost 3 bases, J lost 1 base, and 13 bases lay in between. This CDR3 has 15 residues. Germline loops: CDR1 SGDLS, CDR2 YYNGEE. In DNA form, the CDR3 reads TGTGCCAGCAGCGGACTACAGGGCGTCCAAGAGACCCAGTACTTC. Amino acid sequence: CASSGLQGVQETQYF.

J is TRBJ2-7 and V is TRBV12-5, with 8 bases identical to TRBD1. V shed 5 bases, J shed 7 bases, and the junction held 10 bases outside the gene matches. Germline V gene data show CDR1 as LGHNT and CDR2 as FRNRAP. This CDR3 is 14 amino acids long. The CDR3 DNA reads as TGTGCTAGTGGTATCGCAGCCGACAGGGGTGAGCAGTACTTC. It yields the protein CASGIAADRGEQYF. Full variable domain (rest looked up from reference TRBV12-5 and TRBJ2-7): DARVTQTPRHKVTEMGQEVTMRCQPILGHNTVFWYRQTMMQGLELLAYFRNRAPLDDSGMPKDRFSAEMPDATLATLKIQPSEPRDSAVYFCASGIAADRGEQYFGPGTRLTVT.

There are a few counts of this clonotype. V and J are TRBV7-6 and TRBJ2-3; 9 bases line up with TRBD1. The CDR3 covers 15 residues. After removal of 1 base from V and 3 bases from J, the junction contained 2 bases not matched to a gene. Per germline, CDR1 SGHVS and CDR2 FNYEAQ. The CDR3, as DNA: TGTGCCAGCAGCTTAGGGACAGGGGCTACAGATACGCAGTATTTT. Amino acids: CASSLGTGATDTQYF.

This clonotype appeared a few times. J is TRBJ1-5 and V is TRBV7-2, with unresolved D. V was cut by 1 base and J by 3 bases, with 13 bases left in between. The CDR3 runs 16 residues. Germline CDR1 reads SGHTA; CDR2 reads FQGNSA. The CDR3 spells CASSLVGGVVNQPQHF. In nucleotides, the CDR3 is TGTGCCAGCAGCTTAGTAGGAGGAGTGGTCAATCAGCCCCAGCATTTT.

In this sample, this clonotype turned up a few times. This chain joins TRBV29-1 and TRBJ2-1, with 7 bases aligning to TRBD2. Trimming at V came to 4 bases and at J to 1 base, leaving 4 bases not matched to a gene. The CDR3 has 14 amino acids. In germline, CDR1 is SQVTM, CDR2 ANQGSEA. CDR3: CSVARAGSYNEQFF. Written as DNA, the CDR3 is TGCAGCGTTGCTAGAGCGGGGTCCTACAATGAGCAGTTCTTC.

The sample holds one count of this clonotype. The rearrangement joins TRBV4-1 to TRBJ2-1, with D possibly being TRBD2 (6 bases). Per the germline V gene, CDR1 is MGHRA and CDR2 is YSYEKL. V was trimmed by 4 bases and J by 3 bases, leaving 13 bases between them. There are 15 residues in the CDR3. For the CDR3, the DNA is TGCGCCAGCAGCCTTCTAGCGAGGGGCTACAATGAGCAGTTCTTC. Its protein product is CASSLLARGYNEQFF.